This T cell receptor (beta chain) stems from a study of T-cell memory formation after mild COVID-19. A single record per CDR3 protein comes from TCRdb applying MiXCR to the 5' RACE reads. The table has just under 550,000 distinct CDR3 sequences, roughly 21% seen once. Deletions cut 4 bases from V and 2 bases from J, with 10 bases between. The germline V gene has CDR1 SNHLY and CDR2 FYNNEI. CDR3 size: 14 residues. The clonotype was recovered from an adult woman who had mild COVID-19 (a few samples of this study predate the infection). Cell type and time point are not known. The chain couples TRBV2 to TRBJ2-3; D is perhaps TRBD1 or TRBD2 (5 bases each). What was sequenced was PBMCs or a T cell subset sorted from them (not recorded which). The CDR3 bases are TGTGCCAGCAGTGGGCAGGGAGTCACAGATACGCAGTATTTT. It codes for CASSGQGVTDTQYF.